This is a list of T cell receptor beta chains from one sample in a study of cytomegalovirus exposure and HLA in healthy donors. Only in-frame clones appear in the TCRdb table, and some are missing; sequencing was by immunoSEQ multiplex PCR. The data show about 52,000 clones, 50% to 70% seen once. What was sequenced was PBMCs. The receptors here all came from a human donor in good health. Each CDR3 is given with its conserved first and last residue. The D gene is left open where the match is weak. Part of the rows lack a size; the others show once, few, many or a class for expanded clones.

d_gene	v_gene	j_gene	abundance	CDR3aa	CDR3nt
NA	TRBV6-5	TRBJ1-1	NA	CASSAGGSTEAFF	TGTGCCAGCAGCGCCGGTGGGAGCACTGAAGCTTTCTTT
NA	TRBV30	TRBJ2-7	NA	CAWRERYIFPGHLDSYEQYF	TGTGCCTGGAGAGAGAGATATATTTTCCCAGGGCATTTAGACTCCTACGAGCAGTACTTC
NA	TRBV2	TRBJ2-3	NA	CASRPRDIIVTDTQYF	TGTGCCAGCAGGCCACGGGACATAATAGTAACAGATACGCAGTATTTT
NA	TRBV5-1	TRBJ1-1	NA	CASGPNRNTEAFF	TGCGCCAGCGGCCCGAACAGGAACACTGAAGCTTTCTTT
TRBD1	TRBV5-1	TRBJ1-2	NA	CASSGAGQAPGDYGYTF	TGCGCCAGCAGCGGCGCCGGACAGGCGCCTGGAGACTATGGCTACACCTTC
TRBD1	TRBV6-6	TRBJ1-5	NA	CASTWTGLYNQPQHF	TGTGCCAGCACATGGACAGGGCTTTACAATCAGCCCCAGCATTTT
NA	TRBV5-5	TRBJ1-4	NA	CASSGGGAGEKLFF	TGTGCCAGCAGCGGAGGGGGGGCAGGGGAAAAACTGTTTTTT
TRBD1	TRBV4-1	TRBJ2-6	few	CASSQRLGQGAAGANVLTF	TGCGCCAGCAGCCAAAGGCTAGGACAGGGGGCGGCTGGGGCCAACGTCCTGACTTTC
NA	TRBV5-4	TRBJ1-1	NA	CASSFREGNTEAFF	TGTGCCAGCAGCTTCAGGGAGGGGAACACTGAAGCTTTCTTT
TRBD1	TRBV4-2	TRBJ2-6	NA	CASSKGQGEFSSGANVLTF	TGTGCCAGCAGCAAGGGACAGGGGGAATTCAGCTCTGGGGCCAACGTCCTGACTTTC
TRBD2	TRBV5-1	TRBJ2-7	NA	CASRAGTTSYEQYF	TGCGCCAGCAGGGCCGGGACTACCTCCTACGAGCAGTACTTC
NA	TRBV25-1	TRBJ1-2	few	CASSPGGRGGYPF	TGTGCCAGCAGTCCAGGTGGCCGGGGGGGCTACCCCTTC
NA	TRBV7-9	TRBJ2-7	many	CASSETSTGIYEQYF	TGTGCCAGCAGCGAGACCTCGACTGGCATCTACGAGCAGTACTTC
NA	TRBV5-6	TRBJ2-7	few	CASSFGQSYEQYF	TGTGCCAGCAGCTTCGGACAGTCCTACGAGCAGTACTTC
TRBD1	TRBV6-5	TRBJ1-6	NA	CASSPHRGYNSPLHF	TGTGCCAGCAGTCCCCACAGGGGGTATAATTCACCCCTCCACTTT
TRBD1	TRBV7-2	TRBJ1-2	NA	CASSLTGVGYTF	TGTGCCAGCAGCTTGACAGGGGTTGGCTACACCTTC
TRBD2	TRBV7-3	TRBJ2-3	once	CASSRSGAADTQYF	TGTGCCAGCAGCCGAAGCGGGGCGGCAGATACGCAGTATTTT
NA	TRBV4-2	TRBJ2-7	NA	CASSQARASDEQYF	TGTGCCAGCAGCCAAGCGAGGGCTAGCGACGAGCAGTACTTC
TRBD1	TRBV5-1	TRBJ1-5	few	CASSLSGGNQPQHF	TGCGCCAGCAGCTTGTCAGGGGGGAATCAGCCCCAGCATTTT
NA	TRBV7-2	TRBJ2-3	NA	CASRFRPWGGGTDTQYF	TGTGCCAGCAGATTCCGGCCCTGGGGAGGCGGCACAGATACGCAGTATTTT
TRBD1	TRBV29-1	TRBJ1-5	NA	CSVGQGNQPQHF	TGCAGCGTTGGACAGGGAAATCAGCCCCAGCATTTT
NA	TRBV6-1	TRBJ1-2	few	CASRGDYGYTF	TGTGCCAGCAGGGGAGACTATGGCTACACCTTC
NA	TRBV9	TRBJ1-5	NA	CASSVVRGRGYQPQHF	TGTGCCAGCAGCGTAGTAAGAGGCAGGGGCTATCAGCCCCAGCATTTT
TRBD1	TRBV6-6	TRBJ1-1	NA	CASKTGQTIRTEAFF	TGTGCCAGCAAAACGGGACAGACGATCCGGACTGAAGCTTTCTTT
TRBD2	TRBV10-3	TRBJ2-3	NA	CAISESLTSGGVDTQYF	TGTGCCATCAGTGAGTCCCTGACTAGCGGGGGGGTAGATACGCAGTATTTT
TRBD2	TRBV7-2	TRBJ2-3	few	CASSFLTAGGRADTQYF	TGTGCCAGCAGCTTCCTTACTGCGGGGGGCAGGGCAGATACGCAGTATTTT
NA	TRBV30	TRBJ2-7	NA	CAWSDGIAAYEQYF	TGTGCCTGGAGTGACGGCATAGCGGCCTACGAGCAGTACTTC
NA	TRBV6-6	TRBJ1-6	NA	CASSYSTGSASPLHF	TGTGCCAGCAGTTACTCGACGGGGAGCGCTTCACCCCTCCACTTT
TRBD1	TRBV6-5	TRBJ2-5	NA	CASSYPPGTVQETQYF	TGTGCCAGCAGTTACCCGCCCGGGACAGTCCAAGAGACCCAGTACTTC
NA	TRBV6-5	TRBJ1-1	NA	CASSSLKRRVWTEAFF	TGTGCCAGCAGTTCCCTCAAAAGGAGGGTTTGGACTGAAGCTTTCTTT
NA	TRBV18	TRBJ1-1	NA	CASSALRGDTEAFF	TGTGCCAGCTCGGCCCTCCGGGGAGACACTGAAGCTTTCTTT